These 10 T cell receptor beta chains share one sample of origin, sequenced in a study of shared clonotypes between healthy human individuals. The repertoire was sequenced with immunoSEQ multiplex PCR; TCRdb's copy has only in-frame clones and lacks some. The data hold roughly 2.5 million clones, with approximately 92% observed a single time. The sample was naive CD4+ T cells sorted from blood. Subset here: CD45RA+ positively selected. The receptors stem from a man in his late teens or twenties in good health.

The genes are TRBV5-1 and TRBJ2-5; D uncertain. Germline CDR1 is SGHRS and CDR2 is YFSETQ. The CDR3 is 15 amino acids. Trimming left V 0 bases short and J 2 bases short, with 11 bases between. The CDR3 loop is CASSLVVGLQETQYF. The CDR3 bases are TGCGCCAGCAGCTTGGTAGTAGGGTTACAAGAGACCCAGTACTTC.

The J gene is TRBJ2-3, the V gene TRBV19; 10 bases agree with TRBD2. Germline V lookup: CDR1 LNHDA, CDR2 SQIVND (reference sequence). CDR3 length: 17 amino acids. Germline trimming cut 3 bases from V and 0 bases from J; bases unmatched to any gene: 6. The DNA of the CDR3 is TGTGCCAGTAGTATCGGCGGGACTAGCGTCAGCACAGATACGCAGTATTTT. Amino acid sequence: CASSIGGTSVSTDTQYF.

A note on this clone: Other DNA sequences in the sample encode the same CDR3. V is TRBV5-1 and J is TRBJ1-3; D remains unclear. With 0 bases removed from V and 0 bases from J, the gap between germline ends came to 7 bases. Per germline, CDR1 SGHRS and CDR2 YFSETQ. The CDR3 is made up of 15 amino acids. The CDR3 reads CASSLGSTSGNTIYF. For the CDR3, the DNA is TGCGCCAGCAGCTTGGGCAGTACCTCTGGAAACACCATATATTTT.

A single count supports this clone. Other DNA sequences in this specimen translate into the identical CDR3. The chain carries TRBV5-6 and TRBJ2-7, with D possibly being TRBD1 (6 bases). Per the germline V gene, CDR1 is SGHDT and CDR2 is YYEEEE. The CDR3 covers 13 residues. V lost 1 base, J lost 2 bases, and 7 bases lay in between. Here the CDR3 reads CASSLQGTYEQYF. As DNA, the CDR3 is TGTGCCAGCAGCTTGCAGGGGACCTACGAGCAGTACTTC.

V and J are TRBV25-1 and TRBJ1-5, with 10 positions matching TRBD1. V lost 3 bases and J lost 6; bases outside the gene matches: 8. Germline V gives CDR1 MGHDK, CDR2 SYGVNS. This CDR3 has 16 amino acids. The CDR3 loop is CASSDLRQGAGQPQHF. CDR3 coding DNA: TGTGCCAGCAGTGACCTCCGACAGGGGGCCGGTCAGCCCCAGCATTTT.

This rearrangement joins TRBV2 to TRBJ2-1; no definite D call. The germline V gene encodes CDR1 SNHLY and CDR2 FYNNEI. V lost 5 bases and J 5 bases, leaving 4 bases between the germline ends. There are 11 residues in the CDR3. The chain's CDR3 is CASSFDNEQFF. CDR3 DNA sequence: TGTGCCAGCAGTTTCGACAATGAGCAGTTCTTC.

The CDR3 protein is CASSPIRESGNTIYF. CDR3 in DNA: TGTGCCAGCTCACCAATAAGGGAATCAGGAAACACCATATATTTT. The chain combines TRBV18 with TRBJ1-3; D gene ambiguous. The germline V gene encodes CDR1 KGHSH and CDR2 LQKENI. The CDR3 runs to 15 residues. The V and J ends lost 2 bases and 4 bases respectively, with 12 bases between them.

The DNA for the CDR3 is TGTGCCAGCTCACCAGACGGACCCTCTGGGGCCAACGTCCTGACTTTC. Its translation: CASSPDGPSGANVLTF. The chain has TRBV18 and TRBJ2-6; unclear D gene. Trimming shortened V by 2 bases and J by 0 bases, and 8 bases separated the two germline ends. The CDR3 has 16 residues. CDR1 is KGHSH, CDR2 LQKENI, per germline.

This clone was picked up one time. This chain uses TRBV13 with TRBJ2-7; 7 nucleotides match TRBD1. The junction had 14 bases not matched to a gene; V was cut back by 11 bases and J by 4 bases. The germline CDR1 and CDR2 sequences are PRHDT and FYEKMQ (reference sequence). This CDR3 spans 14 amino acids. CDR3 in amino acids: CAGLPGQHLYEQYF. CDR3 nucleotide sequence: TGTGCCGGGCTGCCGGGACAGCATTTATACGAGCAGTACTTC. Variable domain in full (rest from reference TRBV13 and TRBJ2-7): AAGVIQSPRHLIKEKRETATLKCYPIPRHDTVYWYQQGPGQDPQFLISFYEKMQSDKGSIPDRFSAQQFSDYHSELNMSSLELGDSALYFCAGLPGQHLYEQYFGPGTRLTVT.

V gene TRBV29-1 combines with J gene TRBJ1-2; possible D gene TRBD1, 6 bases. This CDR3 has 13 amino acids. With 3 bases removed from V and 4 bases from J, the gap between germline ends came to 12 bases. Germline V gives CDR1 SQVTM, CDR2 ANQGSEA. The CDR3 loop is CSVEAAGAYGYTF. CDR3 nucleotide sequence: TGCAGCGTTGAGGCGGCAGGGGCCTATGGCTACACCTTC.